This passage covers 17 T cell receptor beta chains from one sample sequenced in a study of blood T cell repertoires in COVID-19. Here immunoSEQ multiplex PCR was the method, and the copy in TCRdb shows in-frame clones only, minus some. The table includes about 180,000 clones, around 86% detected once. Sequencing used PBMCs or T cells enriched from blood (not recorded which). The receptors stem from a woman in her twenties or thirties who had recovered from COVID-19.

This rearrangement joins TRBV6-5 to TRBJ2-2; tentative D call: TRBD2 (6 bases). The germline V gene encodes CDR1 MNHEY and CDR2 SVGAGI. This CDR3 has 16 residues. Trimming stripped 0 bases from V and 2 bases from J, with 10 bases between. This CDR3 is CASSYSGGVNTGELFF. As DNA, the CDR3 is TGTGCCAGCAGTTACTCGGGGGGAGTCAACACCGGGGAGCTGTTTTTT.

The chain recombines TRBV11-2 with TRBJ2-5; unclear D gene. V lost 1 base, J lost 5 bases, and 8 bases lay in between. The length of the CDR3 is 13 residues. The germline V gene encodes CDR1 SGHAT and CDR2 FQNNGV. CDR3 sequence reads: CASSLGVRETQYF. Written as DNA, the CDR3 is TGTGCCAGCAGCTTAGGAGTCCGGGAGACCCAGTACTTC. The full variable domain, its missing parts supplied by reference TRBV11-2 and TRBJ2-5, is EAGVAQSPRYKIIEKRQSVAFWCNPISGHATLYWYQQILGQGPKLLIQFQNNGVVDDSQLPKDRFSAERLKGVDSTLKIQPAKLEDSAVYLCASSLGVRETQYFGPGTRLLVL.

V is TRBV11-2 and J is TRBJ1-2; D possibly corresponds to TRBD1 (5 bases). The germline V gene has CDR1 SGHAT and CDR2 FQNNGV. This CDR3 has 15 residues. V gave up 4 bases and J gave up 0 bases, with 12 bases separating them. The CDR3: CASSSSATANYGYTF. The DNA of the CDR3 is TGTGCCAGCAGCTCCTCCGCGACAGCTAACTATGGCTACACCTTC. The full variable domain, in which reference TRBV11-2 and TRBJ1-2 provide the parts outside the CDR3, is EAGVAQSPRYKIIEKRQSVAFWCNPISGHATLYWYQQILGQGPKLLIQFQNNGVVDDSQLPKDRFSAERLKGVDSTLKIQPAKLEDSAVYLCASSSSATANYGYTFGSGTRLTVV.

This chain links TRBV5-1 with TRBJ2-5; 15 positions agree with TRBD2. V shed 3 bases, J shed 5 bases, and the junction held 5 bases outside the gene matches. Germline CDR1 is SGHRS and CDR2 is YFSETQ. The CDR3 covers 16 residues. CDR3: CASSSGLAGGVETQYF. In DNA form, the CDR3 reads TGCGCCAGCAGCTCGGGACTAGCGGGAGGAGTGGAGACCCAGTACTTC.

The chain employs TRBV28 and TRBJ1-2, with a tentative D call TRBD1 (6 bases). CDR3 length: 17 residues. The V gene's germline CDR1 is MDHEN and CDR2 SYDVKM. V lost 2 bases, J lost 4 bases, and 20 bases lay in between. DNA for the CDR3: TGTGCCAGCAGTTTAGATGGGGGACCGGGACATACCTATGGCTACACCTTC. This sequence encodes CASSLDGGPGHTYGYTF.

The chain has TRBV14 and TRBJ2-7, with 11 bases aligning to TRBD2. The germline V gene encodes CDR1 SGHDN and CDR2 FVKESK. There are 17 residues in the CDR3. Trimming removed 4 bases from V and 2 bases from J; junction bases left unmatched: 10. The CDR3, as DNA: TGTGCCAGCAGCCGCCTAAGCGGGACTAGCGGCACCTACGAGCAGTACTTC. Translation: CASSRLSGTSGTYEQYF.

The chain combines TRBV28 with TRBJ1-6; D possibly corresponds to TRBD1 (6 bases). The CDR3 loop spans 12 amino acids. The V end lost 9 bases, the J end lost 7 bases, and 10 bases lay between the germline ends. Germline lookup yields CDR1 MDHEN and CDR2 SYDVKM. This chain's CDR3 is CASTGTNSPLHF. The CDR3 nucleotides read TGTGCCAGTACAGGGACCAATTCACCCCTCCACTTT. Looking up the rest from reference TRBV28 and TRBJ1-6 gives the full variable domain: DVKVTQSSRYLVKRTGEKVFLECVQDMDHENMFWYRQDPGLGLRLIYFSYDVKMKEKGDIPEGYSVSREKKERFSLILESASTNQTSMYLCASTGTNSPLHFGNGTRLTVT.

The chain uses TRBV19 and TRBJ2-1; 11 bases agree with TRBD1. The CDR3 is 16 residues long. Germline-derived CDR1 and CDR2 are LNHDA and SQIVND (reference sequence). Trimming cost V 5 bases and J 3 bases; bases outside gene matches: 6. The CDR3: CASSSGTGGYYNEQFF. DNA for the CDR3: TGTGCCAGTAGTTCCGGGACAGGGGGATACTACAATGAGCAGTTCTTC.

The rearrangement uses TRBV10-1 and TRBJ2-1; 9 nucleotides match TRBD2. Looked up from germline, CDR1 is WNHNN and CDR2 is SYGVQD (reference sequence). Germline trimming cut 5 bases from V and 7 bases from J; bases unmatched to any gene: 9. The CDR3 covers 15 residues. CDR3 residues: CASSREIAGVNEQFF. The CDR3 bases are TGCGCCAGCAGTCGGGAAATAGCGGGAGTTAATGAGCAGTTCTTC.

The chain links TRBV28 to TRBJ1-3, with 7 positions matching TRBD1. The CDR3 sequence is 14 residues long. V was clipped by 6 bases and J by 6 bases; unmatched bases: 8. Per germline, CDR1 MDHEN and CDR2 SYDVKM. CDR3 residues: CASSPVRGSNTIYF. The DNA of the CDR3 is TGTGCCAGCAGCCCGGTCAGGGGGTCAAACACCATATATTTT. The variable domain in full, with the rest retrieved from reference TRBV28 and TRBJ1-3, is DVKVTQSSRYLVKRTGEKVFLECVQDMDHENMFWYRQDPGLGLRLIYFSYDVKMKEKGDIPEGYSVSREKKERFSLILESASTNQTSMYLCASSPVRGSNTIYFGEGSWLTVV.

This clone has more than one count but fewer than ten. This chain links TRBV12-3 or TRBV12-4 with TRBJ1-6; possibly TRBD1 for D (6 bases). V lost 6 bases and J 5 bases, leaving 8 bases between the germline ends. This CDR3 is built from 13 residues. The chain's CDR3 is CASSGQNNSPLHF. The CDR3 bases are TGTGCCAGCAGCGGACAGAATAATTCACCCCTCCACTTT.

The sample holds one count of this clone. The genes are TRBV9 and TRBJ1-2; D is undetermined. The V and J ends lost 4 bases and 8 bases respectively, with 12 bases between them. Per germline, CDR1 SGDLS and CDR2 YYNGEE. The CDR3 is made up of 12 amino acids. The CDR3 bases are TGTGCCAGCAGCACCCGGTCGGGGGGCTACACCTTC. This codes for CASSTRSGGYTF.

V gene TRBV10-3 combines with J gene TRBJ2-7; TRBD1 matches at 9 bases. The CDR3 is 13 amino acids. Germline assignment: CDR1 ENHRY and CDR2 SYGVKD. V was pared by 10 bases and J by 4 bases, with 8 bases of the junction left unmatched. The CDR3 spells CANAQGANYEQYF. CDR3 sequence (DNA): TGTGCCAACGCACAGGGGGCTAATTACGAGCAGTACTTC.

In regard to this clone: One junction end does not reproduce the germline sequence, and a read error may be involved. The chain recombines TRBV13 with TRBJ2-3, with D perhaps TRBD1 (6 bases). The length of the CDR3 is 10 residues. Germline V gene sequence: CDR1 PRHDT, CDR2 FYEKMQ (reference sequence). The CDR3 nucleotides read TGTGCCAGCAGCTTACACAGGGTGGATTTT. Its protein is CASSLHRVDF.

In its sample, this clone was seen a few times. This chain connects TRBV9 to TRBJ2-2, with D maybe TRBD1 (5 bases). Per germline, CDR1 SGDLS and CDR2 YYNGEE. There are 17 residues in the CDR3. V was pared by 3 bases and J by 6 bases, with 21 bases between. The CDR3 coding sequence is TGTGCCAGCAGCGCCCAGGGAAATTTGAGATTAGCCGGGGAGCTGTTTTTT. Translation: CASSAQGNLRLAGELFF.

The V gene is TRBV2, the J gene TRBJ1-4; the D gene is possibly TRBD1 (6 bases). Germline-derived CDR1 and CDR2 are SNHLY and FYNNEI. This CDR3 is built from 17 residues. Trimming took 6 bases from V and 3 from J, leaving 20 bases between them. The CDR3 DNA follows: TGTGCCAGCAGGCCCAATATATACAGGGTAGCTAATGAAAAACTGTTTTTT. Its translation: CASRPNIYRVANEKLFF.

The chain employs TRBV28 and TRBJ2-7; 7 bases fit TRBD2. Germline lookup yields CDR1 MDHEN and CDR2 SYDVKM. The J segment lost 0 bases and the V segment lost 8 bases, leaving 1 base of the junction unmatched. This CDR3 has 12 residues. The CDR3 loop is CASSSGSYEQYF. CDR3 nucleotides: TGTGCCAGCTCTAGCGGCTCCTACGAGCAGTACTTC.